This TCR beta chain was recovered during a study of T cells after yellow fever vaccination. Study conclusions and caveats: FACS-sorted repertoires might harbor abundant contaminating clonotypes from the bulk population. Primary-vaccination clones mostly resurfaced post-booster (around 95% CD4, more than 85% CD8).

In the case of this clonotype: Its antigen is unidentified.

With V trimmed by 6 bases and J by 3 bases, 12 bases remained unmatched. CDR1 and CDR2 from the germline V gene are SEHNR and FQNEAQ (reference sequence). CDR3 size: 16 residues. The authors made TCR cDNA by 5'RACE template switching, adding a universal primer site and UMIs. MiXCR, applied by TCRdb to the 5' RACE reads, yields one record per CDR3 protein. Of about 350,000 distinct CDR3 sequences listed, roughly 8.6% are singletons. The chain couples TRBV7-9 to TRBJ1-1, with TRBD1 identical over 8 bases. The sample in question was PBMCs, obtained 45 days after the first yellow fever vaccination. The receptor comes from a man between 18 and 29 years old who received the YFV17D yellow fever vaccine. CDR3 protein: CASSFRDRPSDTEAFF. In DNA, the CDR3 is TGTGCCAGCAGTTTTAGGGACAGGCCCTCGGACACTGAAGCTTTCTTT.